The 22 T cell receptor beta chains given below trace back to one sample, sequenced in a study of response to subunit inactivated influenza vaccine. TCRdb called the RT-PCR reads again in MiXCR, with one record for every CDR3 protein. This table holds fewer than 750,000 distinct CDR3 sequences, about 14% found once. Here the sequenced sample was PBMCs from blood, taken about 12 days after vaccination. All receptors derive from a man over 45 who received an inactivated influenza vaccine.

This clonotype was recorded a few times. The rearrangement uses TRBV30 and TRBJ1-6; a weak D match, TRBD1 (5 bases). The CDR3 has 13 residues. Trimming pared 0 bases from V and 11 bases from J, leaving 11 bases between. The germline gives CDR1 GTSNPN, CDR2 SVGIG (reference sequence). The CDR3 DNA is TGTGCCTGGAGTGTACCGGGGCCAACACCCCTCCACTTT. Translation gives CAWSVPGPTPLHF.

The V and J genes are TRBV20-1 and TRBJ2-3; TRBD2 agrees at 7 bases. The CDR3 covers 15 residues. The V gene's germline CDR1 is DFQATT and CDR2 SNEGSKA (reference sequence). The J segment lost 0 bases and the V segment lost 6 bases, leaving 9 bases of the junction unmatched. This CDR3 is CSAKAGSASTDTQYF. The DNA for the CDR3 is TGCAGTGCGAAAGCGGGATCGGCAAGCACAGATACGCAGTATTTT.

In this sample, this clonotype turned up many times. V usage is TRBV5-1 and J usage is TRBJ2-5, with D unclear. This CDR3 comprises 14 residues. The germline V gene has CDR1 SGHRS and CDR2 YFSETQ. V lost 4 bases, J lost 1 base, and 11 bases lay in between. In DNA, the CDR3 is TGCGCCAGCAGCCCGCTTGATGCCCAAGAGACCCAGTACTTC. This encodes CASSPLDAQETQYF.

The V and J genes are TRBV12-3 or TRBV12-4 and TRBJ2-3, with D perhaps assigned TRBD1 or TRBD2 (5 bases each). The CDR3 sequence is 12 residues long. V shed 5 bases and J shed 10 bases, with 13 bases lying between them. The CDR3 sequence: CASSAGSRAQYF. CDR3 coding DNA: TGTGCCAGCAGTGCAGGGAGCAGGGCGCAGTATTTT.

This chain links TRBV12-3 or TRBV12-4 with TRBJ2-1; the match to TRBD1 covers 11 bases. The CDR3 length is 17 residues. V shed 2 bases and J 7 bases; nucleotides not matched to a gene: 10. CDR3 in DNA: TGTGCCAGCAGTTTACGCCTCGGGACAGGGGGGTCAAATGAGCAGTTCTTC. Amino acid sequence: CASSLRLGTGGSNEQFF.

This clonotype has a handful of counts. This sequence joins TRBV29-1 and TRBJ2-3; 10 bases are shared with TRBD1. CDR1 is SQVTM, CDR2 ANQGSEA, per germline. CDR3 size: 14 residues. Trimming took 8 bases from V and 4 from J; bases not matched to a gene: 9. The CDR3 spells CSFRQGATSDTQYF. The CDR3 coding sequence is TGCAGCTTTCGACAGGGGGCTACTTCAGATACGCAGTATTTT.

The V call is TRBV11-1, the J call TRBJ1-1; tentative D call: TRBD1 (6 bases). The ends were cut back, 0 bases at V and 6 bases at J, with 8 bases in the middle. The CDR3 is 13 amino acids. Per germline, CDR1 SGHAT and CDR2 FQDESV (reference sequence). CDR3 DNA sequence: TGTGCCAGCAGCTTAGCGAGGACAGCTGAAGCTTTCTTT. Its translation is CASSLARTAEAFF.

This chain joins TRBV7-8 and TRBJ2-7, with TRBD1 matching 9 bases. Germline CDR1 and CDR2: SGHVS and FQNEAQ. Trimming removed 0 bases from V and 3 bases from J; junction bases left unmatched: 3. The CDR3 spans 15 residues. The CDR3 sequence is CASSLAVGQGYEQYF. The DNA for the CDR3 is TGTGCCAGCAGCTTAGCGGTGGGACAGGGCTACGAGCAGTACTTC.

This clonotype was seen at least ten times. This rearrangement joins TRBV12-3 or TRBV12-4 to TRBJ2-5; TRBD1 matches at 7 bases. CDR3 length: 14 amino acids. V was pared by 6 bases and J by 2 bases, with 6 bases of the junction left unmatched. The CDR3 DNA reads as TGTGCCAGCAGAATACGGGACAGACAAGAGACCCAGTACTTC. As protein: CASRIRDRQETQYF.

The gene calls are TRBV10-3 and TRBJ1-3; D remains ambiguous. The CDR3 consists of 12 residues. Trimming stripped 5 bases from V and 4 bases from J, with 6 bases between. Germline V CDR1 and CDR2: ENHRY, SYGVKD. CDR3 loop: CAISLGGNTIYF. The CDR3 DNA sequence: TGTGCCATCAGTCTCGGCGGAAACACCATATATTTT.

The chain links TRBV14 to TRBJ2-5; possibly TRBD2 for D (5 bases). CDR3 length: 13 residues. The germline CDR1 and CDR2 sequences are SGHDN and FVKESK. V was pared by 8 bases and J by 2 bases, with 12 bases between. The CDR3 loop is CASQRRVQETQYF. The CDR3 coding sequence is TGTGCCAGCCAGCGGAGAGTTCAAGAGACCCAGTACTTC.

There are a few counts of this clonotype. The CDR3 sequence: CASSLLLGGRTEAFF. The CDR3 DNA follows: TGTGCCAGCAGTCTTCTACTGGGGGGCCGGACTGAAGCTTTCTTT. The J gene is TRBJ1-1, the V gene TRBV6-1, with TRBD1 as a possible D gene (6 bases). V lost 5 bases and J lost 5, with 18 bases in between. The length of the CDR3 is 15 residues. Per the germline V gene, CDR1 is MNHNS and CDR2 is SASEGT.

This clonotype was recorded only once. Relative to the germline gene, one junction end is altered; a read error may explain this. The chain uses TRBV5-1 and TRBJ2-7, with TRBD2 identical over 9 bases. The CDR3 totals 18 residues. Per germline, CDR1 SGHRS and CDR2 YFSETQ. In DNA, the CDR3 is TGCGCCAGCAACTTGGGACGACTTAGGGCTAGCGGGGTCTACGAGCAGTACTTC. Encoded protein: CASNLGRLRASGVYEQYF.

This chain uses TRBV6-1 with TRBJ2-5, with TRBD1 matching over 9 bases. V gave up 4 bases and J gave up 1 base; unmatched junction bases: 4. The CDR3 runs 15 residues. The V gene's germline CDR1 is MNHNS and CDR2 SASEGT. As DNA, the CDR3 is TGTGCCAGCAGTGCATTGACAGGGGGCCAAGAGACCCAGTACTTC. It is translated as CASSALTGGQETQYF.

The V call is TRBV20-1, the J call TRBJ2-7, with 7 bases that match TRBD2. CDR3 size: 14 residues. V trimming: 5 bases; J trimming: 2 bases; junction bases outside the gene matches: 9. Germline-derived CDR1 and CDR2 are DFQATT and SNEGSKA (reference sequence). CDR3: CSAPFTSVPYEQYF. The CDR3 DNA reads as TGCAGTGCTCCATTTACTAGCGTGCCCTACGAGCAGTACTTC.

This clonotype was seen a few times. The chain joins TRBV7-2 to TRBJ1-5; 9 bases align to TRBD1. The CDR3 runs to 15 residues. The germline V gene encodes CDR1 SGHTA and CDR2 FQGNSA. V shed 4 bases and J 6 bases; nucleotides not matched to a gene: 7. The chain's CDR3 is CASSSTGGERQPQHF. CDR3 DNA: TGTGCCAGCAGCTCGACAGGGGGAGAGCGTCAGCCCCAGCATTTT.

This clonotype occurred a few times. The CDR3 DNA follows: TGTGCCAGCAGTTACCCTACTAGCGGAGAGTTTTCAGATACGCAGTATTTT. It specifies CASSYPTSGEFSDTQYF. The chain links TRBV6-5 to TRBJ2-3, with 8 bases fitting TRBD2. The CDR3 is 17 amino acids. Germline assignment: CDR1 MNHEY and CDR2 SVGAGI. Trimming cost V 2 bases and J 4 bases; bases outside gene matches: 11.

V and J are TRBV29-1 and TRBJ1-2; 8 positions match TRBD1. The CDR3 runs 11 residues. Germline assignment: CDR1 SQVTM and CDR2 ANQGSEA. J lost 6 bases, V lost 7 bases, and 4 bases had no gene match. The CDR3 protein is CSARTGHGYTF. CDR3 DNA sequence: TGCAGCGCCCGGACAGGGCATGGCTACACCTTC.

The chain joins TRBV4-2 to TRBJ1-2; 7 bases fit TRBD1. The CDR3 totals 15 residues. V gave up 0 bases and J gave up 5 bases; unmatched junction bases: 6. CDR1 LGHNA and CDR2 YNFKEQ come from the germline V gene. The CDR3 DNA reads TGTGCCAGCAGCCAAGACTGGACAGGTTCGTATGGCTACACCTTC. Translated: CASSQDWTGSYGYTF.

This clonotype was found a few times. The rearrangement joins TRBV25-1 to TRBJ2-6; D gene ambiguous. CDR3 length: 16 amino acids. Trimming took off 1 base at V and 2 bases at J, with 9 bases between the two ends. Per germline, CDR1 MGHDK and CDR2 SYGVNS. CDR3 sequence reads: CASSEFLGTGANVLTF. CDR3 nucleotide sequence: TGTGCCAGCAGTGAATTTCTCGGTACTGGGGCCAACGTCCTGACTTTC.

This clonotype was seen a handful of times. This chain joins TRBV18 and TRBJ2-1, with 7 positions matching TRBD1. Trimming at V came to 4 bases and at J to 4 bases, leaving 10 bases not matched to a gene. The CDR3 is made up of 16 amino acids. Per the germline V gene, CDR1 is KGHSH and CDR2 is LQKENI. This CDR3 is CASSLNRGTLYNEQFF. DNA of the CDR3: TGTGCCAGCTCACTCAACAGGGGCACCCTATACAATGAGCAGTTCTTC.

This chain links TRBV7-2 with TRBJ2-2; D unclear. This CDR3 is built from 15 residues. V was clipped by 3 bases and J by 3 bases, with 11 bases between them. In germline, CDR1 is SGHTA, CDR2 FQGNSA. CDR3 loop: CASSFRATHTGELFF. The DNA of the CDR3 is TGTGCCAGCAGCTTTAGGGCTACTCACACCGGGGAGCTGTTTTTT.